Presented here are 12 T cell receptor beta chains from one specimen sequenced in a study of blood T cell repertoires in COVID-19. TCRdb's table, derived via immunoSEQ multiplex PCR, lists solely in-frame clones and lacks some. The data contain 65,000 to 80,000 clones, roughly nine tenths of them singletons. Sequenced input: peripheral blood. The receptors come from a human donor in a cohort sampled during active COVID-19.

The gene calls are TRBV7-8 and TRBJ1-4; 7 positions match TRBD1. Germline lookup yields CDR1 SGHVS and CDR2 FQNEAQ. CDR3 length: 16 residues. V lost 4 bases and J lost 5; bases outside the gene matches: 10. CDR3 nucleotide sequence: TGTGCCAGCAGCTCCCGGGACAGTAACGTCAATGAAAAACTGTTTTTT. This sequence encodes CASSSRDSNVNEKLFF.

This clone was picked up one time. The V and J genes are TRBV7-2 and TRBJ2-4; 12 nucleotides align to TRBD2. The CDR3 loop spans 16 amino acids. Per the germline V gene, CDR1 is SGHTA and CDR2 is FQGNSA. After removal of 1 base from V and 7 bases from J, the junction contained 5 bases not matched to a gene. The chain's CDR3 is CASSLVPSGRANIQYF. The CDR3 nucleotides are TGTGCCAGCAGCTTAGTTCCTAGCGGGAGGGCCAACATTCAGTACTTC.

The chain combines TRBV19 with TRBJ1-3; 7 bases agree with TRBD1. The ends lost 6 bases at V and 4 bases at J; junction bases unmatched: 6. This CDR3 region has 14 residues. Per the germline V gene, CDR1 is LNHDA and CDR2 is SQIVND (reference sequence). The CDR3 loop is CASRGQLYGNTIYF. CDR3 bases: TGTGCCAGTAGGGGACAGCTTTACGGAAACACCATATATTTT.

V is TRBV28 and J is TRBJ1-5; D is unclear. Looked up from germline, CDR1 is MDHEN and CDR2 is SYDVKM. V was shortened by 8 bases and J by 4 bases, with 9 bases between the two germline ends. CDR3 size: 12 residues. CDR3: CASQLINQPQHF. For the CDR3, the DNA is TGTGCCAGCCAACTAATAAATCAGCCCCAGCATTTT.

V gene TRBV6-1 combines with J gene TRBJ2-3; 11 bases align to TRBD1. Unmatched junction bases numbered 3, after V lost 1 base and J lost 6 bases. Germline V gene data show CDR1 as MNHNS and CDR2 as SASEGT. The CDR3 consists of 15 residues. As DNA, the CDR3 is TGTGCCAGCAGTGAAGGGACAGGGGGCGTCGATACGCAGTATTTT. Protein sequence: CASSEGTGGVDTQYF.

This clone was seen a single time. J is TRBJ2-2 and V is TRBV7-3; 10 bases fit TRBD2. CDR1 and CDR2 from the germline V gene are SGHTA and FQGTGA. The V gene end was trimmed by 2 bases and the J gene end by 4 bases; junction bases not matched to a gene: 7. This CDR3 comprises 17 residues. The CDR3 DNA follows: TGTGCCAGCAGCTTAGGGCTAGCGGGAGTGAGCACCGGGGAGCTGTTTTTT. It encodes CASSLGLAGVSTGELFF.

The V call is TRBV15, the J call TRBJ1-2; 11 bases fit TRBD1. Germline CDR1 LNHNV, CDR2 YYDKDF (reference sequence). The CDR3 is 15 amino acids. The V and J ends lost 1 base and 7 bases, in that order; junction bases with no gene match: 5. CDR3 DNA: TGTGCCACCAGCAGAGGGACAGGGGGCGATCTTGGCTACACCTTC. Its protein is CATSRGTGGDLGYTF.

The genes are TRBV6-1 and TRBJ1-2; TRBD1 might be the D (5 bases). The ends were cut back, 1 base at V and 5 bases at J, with 14 bases in the middle. CDR1 and CDR2 (germline): MNHNS, SASEGT. The CDR3 length is 15 residues. DNA of the CDR3: TGTGCCAGCAGTGAAGGTGGCAGGGTTTCTTATGGCTACACCTTC. Its translation: CASSEGGRVSYGYTF.

This clone has only one observation. The rearrangement links TRBV11-3 to TRBJ2-1, with D maybe TRBD2 (5 bases). The CDR3 spans 14 residues. Germline V gene sequence: CDR1 SGHNT, CDR2 YENEEA. V shed 3 bases and J shed 7 bases, with 13 bases lying between them. The CDR3 bases are TGTGCCAGCAGCTTTGGTGGGAGTTGGAATGAGCAGTTCTTC. Translation: CASSFGGSWNEQFF.

V is TRBV7-6 and J is TRBJ2-7; 13 nucleotides align to TRBD2. CDR1 is SGHVS, CDR2 FNYEAQ, per germline. This CDR3 contains 15 residues. V lost 5 bases to trimming and J lost 7 bases; unmatched junction nucleotides: 8. CDR3 sequence (DNA): TGTGCCAGCAGCACAACTAGCGGGAGGGCGGGAGAGCAGTACTTC. Residues: CASSTTSGRAGEQYF.

The V and J genes are TRBV7-2 and TRBJ1-6; 9 positions match TRBD1. V shed 5 bases, J shed 7 bases, and the junction held 3 bases outside the gene matches. Germline values: CDR1 SGHTA, CDR2 FQGNSA. The CDR3 consists of 14 residues. CDR3 in DNA: TGTGCCAGCAGCATTGGACAGGGGAATTCACCCCTCCACTTT. Encoded protein: CASSIGQGNSPLHF.

This clone appeared a single time. The chain uses TRBV6-2 or TRBV6-3 and TRBJ2-2, with TRBD2 matching 13 bases. Trimming cost V 6 bases and J 2 bases; bases outside gene matches: 12. Germline V gene lookup returns CDR1 MNHEY and CDR2 SVGEGT. There are 19 residues in the CDR3. CDR3 nucleotide sequence: TGTGCCAGCAGCCGCGATCGACTAGCGGGAGGCACCAACACCGGGGAGCTGTTTTTT. Amino acid sequence: CASSRDRLAGGTNTGELFF.